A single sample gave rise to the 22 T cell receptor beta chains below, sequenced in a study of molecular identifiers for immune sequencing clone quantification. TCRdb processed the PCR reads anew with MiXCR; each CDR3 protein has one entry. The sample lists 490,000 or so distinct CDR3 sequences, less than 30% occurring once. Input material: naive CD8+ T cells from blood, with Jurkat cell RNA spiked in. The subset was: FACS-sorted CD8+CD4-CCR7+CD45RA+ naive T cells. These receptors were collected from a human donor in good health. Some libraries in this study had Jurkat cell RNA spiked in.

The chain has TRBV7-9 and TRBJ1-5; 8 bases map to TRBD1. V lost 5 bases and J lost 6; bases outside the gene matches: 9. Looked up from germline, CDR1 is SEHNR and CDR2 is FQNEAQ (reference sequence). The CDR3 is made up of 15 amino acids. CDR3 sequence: CASSRDRGSGQPQHF. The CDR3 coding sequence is TGTGCCAGCAGCCGAGACAGGGGTTCTGGTCAGCCCCAGCATTTT. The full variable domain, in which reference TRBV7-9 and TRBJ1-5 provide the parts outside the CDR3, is DTGVSQNPRHKITKRGQNVTFRCDPISEHNRLYWYRQTLGQGPEFLTYFQNEAQLEKSRLLSDRFSAERPKGSFSTLEIQRTEQGDSAMYLCASSRDRGSGQPQHFGDGTRLSIL.

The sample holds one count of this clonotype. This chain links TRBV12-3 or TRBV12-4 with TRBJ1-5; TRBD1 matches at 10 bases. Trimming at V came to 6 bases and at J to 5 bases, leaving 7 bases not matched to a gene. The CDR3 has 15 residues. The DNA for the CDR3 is TGTGCCAGCAGGACAGGGGGCAGATGGGATCAGCCCCAGCATTTT. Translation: CASRTGGRWDQPQHF.

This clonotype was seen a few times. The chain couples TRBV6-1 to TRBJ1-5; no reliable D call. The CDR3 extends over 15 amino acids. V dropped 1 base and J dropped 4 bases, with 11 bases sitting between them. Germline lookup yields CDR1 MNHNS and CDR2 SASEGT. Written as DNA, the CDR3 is TGTGCCAGCAGTGAAGACGTTGGAAGAAATCAGCCCCAGCATTTT. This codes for CASSEDVGRNQPQHF.

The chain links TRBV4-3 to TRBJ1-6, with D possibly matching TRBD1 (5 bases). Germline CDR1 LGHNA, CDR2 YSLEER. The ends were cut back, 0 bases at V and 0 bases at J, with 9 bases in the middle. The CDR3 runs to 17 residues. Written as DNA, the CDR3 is TGCGCCAGCAGCCAAGACGGGGGGATCTCCTATAATTCACCCCTCCACTTT. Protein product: CASSQDGGISYNSPLHF.

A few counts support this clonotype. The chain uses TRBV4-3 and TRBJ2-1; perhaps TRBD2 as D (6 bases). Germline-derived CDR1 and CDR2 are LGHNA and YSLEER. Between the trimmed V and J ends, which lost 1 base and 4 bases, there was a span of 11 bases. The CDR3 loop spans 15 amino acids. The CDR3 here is CASSQAREEYNEQFF. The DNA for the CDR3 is TGCGCCAGCAGCCAAGCGAGGGAGGAATACAATGAGCAGTTCTTC.

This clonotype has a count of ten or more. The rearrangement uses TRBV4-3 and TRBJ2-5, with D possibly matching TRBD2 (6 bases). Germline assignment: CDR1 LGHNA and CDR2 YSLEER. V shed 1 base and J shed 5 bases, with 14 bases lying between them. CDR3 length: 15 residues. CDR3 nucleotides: TGCGCCAGCAGCCAAGGAGCCGGAGGGATTGAGACCCAGTACTTC. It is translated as CASSQGAGGIETQYF.

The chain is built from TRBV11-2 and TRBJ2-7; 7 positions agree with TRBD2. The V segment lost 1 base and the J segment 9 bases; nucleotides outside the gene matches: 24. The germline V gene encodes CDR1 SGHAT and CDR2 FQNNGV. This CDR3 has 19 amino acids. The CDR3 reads CASSLASPLSGNTLGWQYF. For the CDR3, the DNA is TGTGCCAGCAGCTTAGCGTCCCCACTAAGCGGGAACACTTTAGGGTGGCAGTACTTC.

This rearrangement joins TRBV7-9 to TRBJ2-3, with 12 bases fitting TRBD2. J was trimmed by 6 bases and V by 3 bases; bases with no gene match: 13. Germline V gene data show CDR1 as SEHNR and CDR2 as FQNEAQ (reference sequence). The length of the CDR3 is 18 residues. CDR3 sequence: CASSFLRSSGGAADTQYF. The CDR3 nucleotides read TGTGCCAGCAGCTTTCTTCGGTCTAGCGGGGGGGCTGCGGATACGCAGTATTTT.

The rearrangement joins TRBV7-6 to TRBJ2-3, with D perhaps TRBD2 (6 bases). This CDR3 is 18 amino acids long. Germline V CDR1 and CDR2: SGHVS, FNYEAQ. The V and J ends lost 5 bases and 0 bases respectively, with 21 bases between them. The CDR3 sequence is CASSPPLPGGFSTDTQYF. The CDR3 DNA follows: TGTGCCAGCAGCCCACCGTTGCCCGGGGGATTTAGCACAGATACGCAGTATTTT.

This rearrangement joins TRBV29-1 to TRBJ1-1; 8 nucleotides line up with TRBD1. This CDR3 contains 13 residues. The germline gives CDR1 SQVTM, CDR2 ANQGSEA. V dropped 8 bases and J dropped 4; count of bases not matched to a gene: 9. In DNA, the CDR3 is TGCAGCACAAAAGGACAGGGTTTCACTGAAGCTTTCTTT. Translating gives CSTKGQGFTEAFF.

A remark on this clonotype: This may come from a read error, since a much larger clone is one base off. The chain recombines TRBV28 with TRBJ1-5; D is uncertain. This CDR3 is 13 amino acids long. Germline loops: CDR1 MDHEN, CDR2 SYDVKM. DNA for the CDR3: TGTGCCAGCAGATTAAATCTAAATCAGCCCCAGCGTTTT. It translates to CASRLNLNQPQRF.

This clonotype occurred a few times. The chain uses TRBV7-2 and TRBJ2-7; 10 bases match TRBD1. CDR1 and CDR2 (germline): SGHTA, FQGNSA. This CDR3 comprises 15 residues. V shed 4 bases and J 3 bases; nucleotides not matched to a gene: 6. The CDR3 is CASSWTGQGIYEQYF. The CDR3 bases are TGTGCCAGCAGCTGGACGGGACAGGGGATCTACGAGCAGTACTTC.

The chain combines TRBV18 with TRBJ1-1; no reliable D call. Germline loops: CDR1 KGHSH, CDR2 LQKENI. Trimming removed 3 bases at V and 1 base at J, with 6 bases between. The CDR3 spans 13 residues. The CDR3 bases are TGTGCCAGCTCACCCGAACAGAACACTGAAGCTTTCTTT. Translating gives CASSPEQNTEAFF.

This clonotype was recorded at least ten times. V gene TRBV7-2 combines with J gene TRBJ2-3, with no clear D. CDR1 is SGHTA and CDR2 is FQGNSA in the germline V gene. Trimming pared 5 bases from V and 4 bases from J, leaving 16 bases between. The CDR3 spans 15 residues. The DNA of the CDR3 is TGTGCCAGCAGCCGACGATCACCTGGGGCAGATACGCAGTATTTT. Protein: CASSRRSPGADTQYF.

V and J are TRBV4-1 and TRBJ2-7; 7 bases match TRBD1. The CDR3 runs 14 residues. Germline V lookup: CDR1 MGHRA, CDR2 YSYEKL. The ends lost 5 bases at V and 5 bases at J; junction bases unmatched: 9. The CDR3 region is CASSVNRGTHEQYF. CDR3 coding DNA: TGCGCCAGCAGCGTTAACAGGGGTACTCACGAGCAGTACTTC.

This CDR3 reads CASREGVEWYNEQFF. The CDR3 region has the DNA TGTGCCAGCAGAGAAGGGGTGGAGTGGTACAATGAGCAGTTCTTC. The gene calls are TRBV6-2 or TRBV6-3 and TRBJ2-1, with D possibly TRBD1 on 5 matching bases. Germline lookup yields CDR1 MNHEY and CDR2 SVGEGT. V lost 6 bases and J 4 bases, leaving 16 bases between the germline ends. The CDR3 contains 15 residues.

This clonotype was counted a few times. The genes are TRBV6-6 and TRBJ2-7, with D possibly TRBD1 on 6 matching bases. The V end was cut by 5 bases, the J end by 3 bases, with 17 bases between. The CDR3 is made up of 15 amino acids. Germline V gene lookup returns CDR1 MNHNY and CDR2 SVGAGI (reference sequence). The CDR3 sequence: CASSPTGPGDYEQYF. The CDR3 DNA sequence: TGTGCCAGCAGTCCGACAGGTCCAGGCGACTACGAGCAGTACTTC.

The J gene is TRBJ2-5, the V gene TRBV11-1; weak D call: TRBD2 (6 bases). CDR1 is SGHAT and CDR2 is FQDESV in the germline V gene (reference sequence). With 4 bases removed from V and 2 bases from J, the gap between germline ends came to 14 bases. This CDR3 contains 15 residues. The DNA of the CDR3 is TGTGCCAGCAGCTCACGGGGGATGGATCAAGAGACCCAGTACTTC. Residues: CASSSRGMDQETQYF.

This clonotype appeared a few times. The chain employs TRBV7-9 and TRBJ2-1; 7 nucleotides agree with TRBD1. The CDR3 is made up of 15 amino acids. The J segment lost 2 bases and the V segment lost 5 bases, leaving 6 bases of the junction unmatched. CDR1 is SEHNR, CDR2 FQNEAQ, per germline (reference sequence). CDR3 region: CASSPGTAPYNEQFF. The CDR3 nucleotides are TGTGCCAGCAGCCCCGGGACAGCTCCCTACAATGAGCAGTTCTTC.

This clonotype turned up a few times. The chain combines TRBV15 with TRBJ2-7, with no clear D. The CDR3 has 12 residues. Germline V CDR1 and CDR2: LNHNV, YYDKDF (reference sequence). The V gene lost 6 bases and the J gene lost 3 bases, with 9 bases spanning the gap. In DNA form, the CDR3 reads TGTGCCACCAGTATCGGGCACTACGAGCAGTACTTC. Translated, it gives CATSIGHYEQYF.

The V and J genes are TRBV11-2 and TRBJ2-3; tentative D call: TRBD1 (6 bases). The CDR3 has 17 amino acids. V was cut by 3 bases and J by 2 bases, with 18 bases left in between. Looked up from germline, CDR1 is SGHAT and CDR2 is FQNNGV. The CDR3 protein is CASSFGQTYPYTDTQYF. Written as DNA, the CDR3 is TGTGCCAGCAGCTTTGGACAGACTTACCCTTACACAGATACGCAGTATTTT. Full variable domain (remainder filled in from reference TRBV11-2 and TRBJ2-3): EAGVAQSPRYKIIEKRQSVAFWCNPISGHATLYWYQQILGQGPKLLIQFQNNGVVDDSQLPKDRFSAERLKGVDSTLKIQPAKLEDSAVYLCASSFGQTYPYTDTQYFGPGTRLTVL.

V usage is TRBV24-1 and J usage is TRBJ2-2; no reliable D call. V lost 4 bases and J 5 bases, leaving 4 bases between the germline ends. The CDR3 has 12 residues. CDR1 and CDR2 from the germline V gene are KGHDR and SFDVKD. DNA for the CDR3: TGTGCCACCAGTGAACCGACCGGGGAGCTGTTTTTT. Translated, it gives CATSEPTGELFF.